The 11 T cell receptor beta chains below were found in one sample sequenced in a study of blood T cells in healthy people across ages. A second PCR of 7 to 11 cycles used a sample-barcoded 5' primer and a J-beta primer mix. TCRdb reanalysed the 5' RACE reads using MiXCR and keeps one entry per CDR3 protein. The data show about 400,000 distinct CDR3 sequences, approximately 52% seen once. The material sequenced was blood. These receptors came from a man between 60 and 70 years old in good health.

The chain joins TRBV6-2 or TRBV6-3 to TRBJ2-1; TRBD2 matches 8 bases. The CDR3 runs 15 residues. J was trimmed by 1 base and V by 7 bases; bases with no gene match: 6. Germline V gene sequence: CDR1 MNHEY, CDR2 SVGEGT. For the CDR3, the DNA is TGTGCCAGCACTATTAGCGGGGTGTCCTACAATGAGCAGTTCTTC. This codes for CASTISGVSYNEQFF.

Ten or more counts support this clonotype. The CDR3 loop reads CAISLTTGSTDEQFF. CDR3 bases: TGTGCCATCAGTTTAACGACCGGCTCGACTGATGAGCAGTTCTTC. The chain uses TRBV10-3 and TRBJ2-1; D is ambiguous. The germline V gene encodes CDR1 ENHRY and CDR2 SYGVKD. The CDR3 loop spans 15 amino acids. Deletions cut 5 bases from V and 8 bases from J, with 19 bases between.

The chain carries TRBV6-1 and TRBJ2-4, with D hard to call. This CDR3 contains 14 residues. Germline assignment: CDR1 MNHNS and CDR2 SASEGT. V was cut by 0 bases and J by 5 bases, with 8 bases left in between. In DNA form, the CDR3 reads TGTGCCAGCAGTGAAGCGCACAGTCAAAACATTCAGTACTTC. This encodes CASSEAHSQNIQYF.

This chain links TRBV4-3 with TRBJ2-1, with 7 positions matching TRBD2. Germline lookup yields CDR1 LGHNA and CDR2 YSLEER. With V trimmed by 8 bases and J by 10 bases, 8 bases remained unmatched. The CDR3 has 12 residues. The CDR3 sequence is CASGRASGEQFF. In DNA, the CDR3 is TGCGCCAGCGGGAGGGCCTCGGGGGAGCAGTTCTTC.

This clonotype was seen more than once but under ten times. The chain employs TRBV20-1 and TRBJ2-5; 12 nucleotides line up with TRBD2. Near its end, the DNA agrees better with TRBJ2-7, so the J call may be wrong. The CDR3 extends over 15 amino acids. Germline V gene data show CDR1 as DFQATT and CDR2 as SNEGSKA (reference sequence). The CDR3 sequence: CSASTSGGLGDEQYF. CDR3 in DNA: TGCAGTGCGAGCACTAGCGGGGGGTTAGGCGACGAGCAGTACTTC.

The chain carries TRBV7-2 and TRBJ2-1; D assignment may be TRBD1 or TRBD2 (5 bases each). CDR3 length: 13 amino acids. CDR1 is SGHTA and CDR2 is FQGNSA in the germline V gene. V was cut by 4 bases and J by 13 bases, with 17 bases left in between. CDR3 bases: TGTGCCAGCAGCTCGTTTAGGGGAGAGACCCAGTTCTTC. Translating gives CASSSFRGETQFF.

This clonotype was detected only a few times. This rearrangement joins TRBV19 to TRBJ2-1; 9 positions match TRBD2. There are 16 residues in the CDR3. In germline, CDR1 is LNHDA, CDR2 SQIVND (reference sequence). V gave up 5 bases and J gave up 2 bases; unmatched junction bases: 7. CDR3 sequence reads: CASSPSGILTYNEQFF. As DNA, the CDR3 is TGTGCCAGTAGTCCTAGCGGGATACTCACCTACAATGAGCAGTTCTTC. Complete variable domain (other parts from reference TRBV19 and TRBJ2-1): DGGITQSPKYLFRKEGQNVTLSCEQNLNHDAMYWYRQDPGQGLRLIYYSQIVNDFQKGDIAEGYSVSREKKESFPLTVTSAQKNPTAFYLCASSPSGILTYNEQFFGPGTRLTVL.

This clonotype was seen only a few times. The chain uses TRBV15 and TRBJ2-4; the D gene is possibly TRBD2 (5 bases). V was cut by 5 bases and J by 0 bases, with 11 bases left in between. There are 15 residues in the CDR3. CDR1 is LNHNV, CDR2 YYDKDF, per germline (reference sequence). Written as DNA, the CDR3 is TGTGCCACCAGCCCCCCGGGAACAGCCAAAAACATTCAGTACTTC. It encodes CATSPPGTAKNIQYF.

The chain is built from TRBV4-3 and TRBJ2-7; D remains unclear. Trimming took 0 bases from V and 3 from J, leaving 9 bases between them. The CDR3 is 14 residues long. The germline V gene has CDR1 LGHNA and CDR2 YSLEER. Here the CDR3 DNA reads TGCGCCAGCAGCCAAGAGGTCGGCGTCTACGAGCAGTACTTC. This codes for CASSQEVGVYEQYF.

The chain uses TRBV4-2 and TRBJ2-7; 9 bases align to TRBD2. The germline V gene encodes CDR1 LGHNA and CDR2 YNFKEQ. This CDR3 spans 19 amino acids. The V gene end was trimmed by 0 bases and the J gene end by 3 bases; junction bases not matched to a gene: 15. DNA for the CDR3: TGTGCCAGCAGCCAAGATTTGGGACTAGCAGGATCTCGCAGCTACGAGCAGTACTTC. This gives the protein CASSQDLGLAGSRSYEQYF.

This clonotype was observed many times. The J gene is TRBJ1-2, the V gene TRBV3-1, with D hard to call. V dropped 4 bases and J dropped 0 bases, with 12 bases sitting between them. This CDR3 contains 15 residues. Germline CDR1 LGHDT, CDR2 YNNKEL (reference sequence). The CDR3 nucleotides read TGTGCCAGCAGCCTTTCAATCCTGACTAACTATGGCTACACCTTC. This sequence encodes CASSLSILTNYGYTF.